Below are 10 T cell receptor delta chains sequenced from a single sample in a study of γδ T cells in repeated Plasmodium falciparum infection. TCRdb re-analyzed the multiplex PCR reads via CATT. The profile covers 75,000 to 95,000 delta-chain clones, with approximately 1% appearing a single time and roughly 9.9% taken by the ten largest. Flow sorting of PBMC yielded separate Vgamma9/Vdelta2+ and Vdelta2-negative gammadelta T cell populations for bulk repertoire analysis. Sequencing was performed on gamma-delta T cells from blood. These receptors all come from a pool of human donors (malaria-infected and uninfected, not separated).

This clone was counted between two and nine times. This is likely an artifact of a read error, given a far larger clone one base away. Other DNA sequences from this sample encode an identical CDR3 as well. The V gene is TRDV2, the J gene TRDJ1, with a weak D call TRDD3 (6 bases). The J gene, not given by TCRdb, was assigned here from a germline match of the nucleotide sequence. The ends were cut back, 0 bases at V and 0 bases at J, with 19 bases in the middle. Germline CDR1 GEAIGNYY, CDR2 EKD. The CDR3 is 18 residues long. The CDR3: CACDTVGGDTLYTDKLIF. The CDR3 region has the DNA TGTGCCTGTGACACCGTAGGGGGAGATACTCTGTACACCGATAAACTCATCTTT.

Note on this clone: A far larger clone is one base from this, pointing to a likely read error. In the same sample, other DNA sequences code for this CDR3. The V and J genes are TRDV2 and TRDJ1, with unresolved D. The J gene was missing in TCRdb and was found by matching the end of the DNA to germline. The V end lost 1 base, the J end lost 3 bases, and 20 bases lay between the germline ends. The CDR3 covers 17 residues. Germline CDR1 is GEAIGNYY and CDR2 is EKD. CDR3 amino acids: CACDTGRPEAISDKLIF. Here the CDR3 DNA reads TGTGCCTGTGACACTGGTCGTCCTGAGGCAATCTCCGATAAACTCATCTTT.

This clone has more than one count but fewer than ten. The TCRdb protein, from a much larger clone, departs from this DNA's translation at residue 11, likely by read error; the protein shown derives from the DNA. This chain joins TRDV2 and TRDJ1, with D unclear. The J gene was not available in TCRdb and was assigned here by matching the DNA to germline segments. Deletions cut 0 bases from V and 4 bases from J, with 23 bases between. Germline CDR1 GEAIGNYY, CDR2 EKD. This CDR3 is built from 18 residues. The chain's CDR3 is CACDTVGLRDHNFDKLIF. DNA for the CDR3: TGTGCCTGTGACACCGTCGGACTGCGGGACCATAATTTCGATAAACTCATCTTT.

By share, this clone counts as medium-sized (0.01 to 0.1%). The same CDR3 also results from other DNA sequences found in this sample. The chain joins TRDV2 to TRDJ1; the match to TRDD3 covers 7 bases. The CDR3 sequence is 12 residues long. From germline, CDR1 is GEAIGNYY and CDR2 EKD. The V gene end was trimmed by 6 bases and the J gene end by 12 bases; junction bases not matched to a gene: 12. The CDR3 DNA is TGTGCCTGTCGGACTGGGGCCCGTCGGGTCATCTTT. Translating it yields CACRTGARRVIF.

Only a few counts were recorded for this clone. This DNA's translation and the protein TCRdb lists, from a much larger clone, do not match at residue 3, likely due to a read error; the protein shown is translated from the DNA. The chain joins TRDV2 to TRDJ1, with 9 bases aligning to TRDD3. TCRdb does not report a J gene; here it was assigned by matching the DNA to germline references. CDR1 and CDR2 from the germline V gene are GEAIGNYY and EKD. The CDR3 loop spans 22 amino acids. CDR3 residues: CAYDEITTLTGGPLSYTDKLIF. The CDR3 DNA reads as TGTGCCTATGACGAAATTACAACACTGACTGGGGGACCCTTATCGTACACCGATAAACTCATCTTT.

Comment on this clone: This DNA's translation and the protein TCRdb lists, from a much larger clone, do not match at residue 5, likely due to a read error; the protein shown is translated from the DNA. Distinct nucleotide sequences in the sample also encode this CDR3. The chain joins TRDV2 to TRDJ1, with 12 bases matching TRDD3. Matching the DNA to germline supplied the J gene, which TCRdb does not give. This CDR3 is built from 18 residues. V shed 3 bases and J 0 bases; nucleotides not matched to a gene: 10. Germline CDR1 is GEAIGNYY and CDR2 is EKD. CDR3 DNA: TGTGCCTGTGACTCATTACTGGGGGATACCCCGTACACCGATAAACTCATCTTT. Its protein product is CACDSLLGDTPYTDKLIF.

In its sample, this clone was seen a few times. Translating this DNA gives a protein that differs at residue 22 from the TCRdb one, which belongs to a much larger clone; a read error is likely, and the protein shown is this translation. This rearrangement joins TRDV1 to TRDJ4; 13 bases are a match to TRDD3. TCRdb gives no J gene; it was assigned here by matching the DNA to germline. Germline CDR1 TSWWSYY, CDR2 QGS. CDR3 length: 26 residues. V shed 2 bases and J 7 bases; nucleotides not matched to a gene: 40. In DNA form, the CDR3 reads TGTGCTCTTGGGGAAATAAAACGTCCTACTGGATATTACTGTACGATTAAACTGGGGGATACGTTCGGCCTGATCTTT. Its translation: CALGEIKRPTGYYCTIKLGDTFGLIF.

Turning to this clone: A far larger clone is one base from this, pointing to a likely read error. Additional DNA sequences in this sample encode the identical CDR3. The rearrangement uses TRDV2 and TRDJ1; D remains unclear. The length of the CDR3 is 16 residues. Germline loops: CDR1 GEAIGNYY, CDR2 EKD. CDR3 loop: CACDTVERRYTDKLIF. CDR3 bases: TGTGCCTGTGACACCGTTGAACGGAGGTACACTGATAAACTCATCTTT.

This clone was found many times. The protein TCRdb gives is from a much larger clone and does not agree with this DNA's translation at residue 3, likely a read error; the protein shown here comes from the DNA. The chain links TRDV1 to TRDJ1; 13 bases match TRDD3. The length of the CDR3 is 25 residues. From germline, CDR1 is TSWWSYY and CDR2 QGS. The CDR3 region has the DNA TGTGCTCGTGGGGAATTACCTTTCACAAGGACTGGGGGATACGCGCGCCGACTGTACACCGATAAACTCATCTTT. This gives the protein CARGELPFTRTGGYARRLYTDKLIF.

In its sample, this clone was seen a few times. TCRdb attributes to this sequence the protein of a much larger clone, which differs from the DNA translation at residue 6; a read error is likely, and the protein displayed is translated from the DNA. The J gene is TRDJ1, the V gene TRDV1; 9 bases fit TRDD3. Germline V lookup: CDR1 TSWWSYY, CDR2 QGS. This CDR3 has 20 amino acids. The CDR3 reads CALGEGLKGWGIYPTGKLIF. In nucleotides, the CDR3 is TGTGCTCTTGGGGAAGGCTTGAAGGGCTGGGGGATCTATCCCACCGGTAAACTCATCTTT.